The present T cell receptor (beta chain) was sequenced within a study of T cell changes during pregnancy in multiple sclerosis. Sequencing used immunoSEQ multiplex PCR; TCRdb keeps in-frame clones, though not all of them. The profile covers fewer than 40,000 clones, with 75% to 95% appearing a single time and around 10% taken by the ten largest. The length of the CDR3 is 15 residues. V dropped 5 bases and J dropped 3; count of bases not matched to a gene: 9. Per the germline V gene, CDR1 is MNHEY and CDR2 is SMNVEV (reference sequence). This receptor was identified in a female donor with multiple sclerosis, enrolled in a pregnancy study. This specimen consisted of CD8+ T cells from peripheral blood mononuclear cells, obtained after pregnancy. The chain is built from TRBV27 and TRBJ2-7, with 8 nucleotides matching TRBD1. CDR3 sequence (DNA): TGTGCCAGCAGTCCAACCGGGACAGGCTTCTACGAGCAGTACTTC. As protein: CASSPTGTGFYEQYF.